These 16 T cell receptor beta chains were sequenced from one sample in a study of blood T cell repertoires in COVID-19. Only in-frame clones appear in the TCRdb table, and some are missing; sequencing was by immunoSEQ multiplex PCR. The sample includes tens of thousands of clones, approximately 83% of them seen just once. The sample taken for sequencing was peripheral blood. The origin of the receptors is a man older than 75 with active or convalescent COVID-19.

This clone turned up a few times. The chain couples TRBV2 to TRBJ2-2, with 9 bases that match TRBD1. In germline, CDR1 is SNHLY, CDR2 FYNNEI. The V segment lost 6 bases and the J segment 3 bases; nucleotides outside the gene matches: 2. The length of the CDR3 is 14 residues. The DNA for the CDR3 is TGTGCCAGCAGGGGACAGGGATACACCGGGGAGCTGTTTTTT. Its translation: CASRGQGYTGELFF.

The chain joins TRBV6-5 to TRBJ2-2, with 8 bases matching TRBD1. This CDR3 spans 14 amino acids. Trimming at V came to 7 bases and at J to 5 bases, leaving 6 bases not matched to a gene. Looked up from germline, CDR1 is MNHEY and CDR2 is SVGAGI. The CDR3 bases are TGTGCCAGCACCCGGACAGGGAGGACCGGGGAGCTGTTTTTT. Amino acids: CASTRTGRTGELFF.

The CDR3 sequence: CASSLIRGNNSPLHF. CDR3 DNA sequence: TGTGCCAGCAGCTTAATTAGGGGGAATAATTCACCCCTCCACTTT. This rearrangement joins TRBV7-2 to TRBJ1-6; the D gene is possibly TRBD1 (6 bases). Deletions cut 2 bases from V and 5 bases from J, with 10 bases between. The CDR3 sequence is 15 residues long. Germline V CDR1 and CDR2: SGHTA, FQGNSA.

The gene calls are TRBV4-1 and TRBJ1-1; D call uncertain. CDR3 length: 15 residues. Per the germline V gene, CDR1 is MGHRA and CDR2 is YSYEKL. The V end lost 1 base, the J end lost 0 bases, and 9 bases lay between the germline ends. The CDR3 loop is CASSQVAGMNTEAFF. The CDR3 nucleotides are TGCGCCAGCAGCCAAGTCGCAGGAATGAACACTGAAGCTTTCTTT.

The gene calls are TRBV3-1 (or the pseudogene TRBV3-2) and TRBJ2-1; maybe TRBD2 (6 bases). V lost 0 bases and J lost 8, with 14 bases in between. In germline, CDR1 is LGHDT, CDR2 YNNKEL (reference sequence). The length of the CDR3 is 15 residues. CDR3 loop: CASSQELAAIHEQFF. CDR3 coding DNA: TGTGCCAGCAGCCAAGAGTTAGCGGCAATCCATGAGCAGTTCTTC.

The chain uses TRBV4-1 and TRBJ2-1, with 7 bases aligning to TRBD2. The CDR3 length is 15 residues. The germline V gene has CDR1 MGHRA and CDR2 YSYEKL. After removal of 3 bases from V and 8 bases from J, the junction contained 10 bases not matched to a gene. CDR3 sequence (DNA): TGCGCCAGCAGCCATTACGGGGAGGGTGTGGATGAGCAGTTCTTC. Protein product: CASSHYGEGVDEQFF.

The V and J genes are TRBV4-3 and TRBJ1-5; D is uncertain. The CDR3 length is 14 residues. The germline V gene encodes CDR1 LGHNA and CDR2 YSLEER. The ends were cut back, 1 base at V and 4 bases at J, with 8 bases in the middle. CDR3 nucleotides: TGCGCCAGCAGCCAAGGGAGAGGGAATCAGCCCCAGCATTTT. Its translation: CASSQGRGNQPQHF.

The gene calls are TRBV27 and TRBJ2-7, with 8 nucleotides matching TRBD1. The CDR3 is 16 amino acids. Looked up from germline, CDR1 is MNHEY and CDR2 is SMNVEV (reference sequence). Trimming took 6 bases from V and 0 from J; bases not matched to a gene: 10. CDR3 in DNA: TGTGCCAGCAGACACCGGGGACAGGAGAGCTCCTACGAGCAGTACTTC. Translating it yields CASRHRGQESSYEQYF.

The chain recombines TRBV27 with TRBJ2-1; 10 nucleotides line up with TRBD1. Germline CDR1 is MNHEY and CDR2 is SMNVEV (reference sequence). V lost 6 bases, J lost 3 bases, and 5 bases stayed unmatched. The CDR3 contains 15 residues. CDR3 DNA sequence: TGTGCCAGCAGACCCGGACAGGGGGTCTACAATGAGCAGTTCTTC. Its translation: CASRPGQGVYNEQFF.

This clone has only one observation. V and J are TRBV7-9 and TRBJ2-1; 8 bases agree with TRBD1. The CDR3 is 14 residues long. Losses at the gene ends were 2 bases for V and 6 bases for J; bases not matched to a gene: 3. CDR1 and CDR2 (germline): SEHNR, FQNEAQ (reference sequence). DNA for the CDR3: TGTGCCAGCAGCTTACGCAGGGGGCGCAATGAGCAGTTCTTC. It is translated as CASSLRRGRNEQFF.

The chain couples TRBV12-3 or TRBV12-4 to TRBJ1-3, with D possibly TRBD1 on 5 matching bases. Trimming shortened V by 4 bases and J by 2 bases, and 6 bases separated the two germline ends. This CDR3 is 13 amino acids long. CDR3 sequence reads: CASSSTAGNTIYF. Here the CDR3 DNA reads TGTGCCAGCAGTTCGACAGCTGGAAACACCATATATTTT.

The chain uses TRBV11-2 and TRBJ1-1; 7 bases map to TRBD1. The CDR3 sequence is 17 residues long. Trimming at V came to 4 bases and at J to 0 bases, leaving 11 bases not matched to a gene. Looked up from germline, CDR1 is SGHAT and CDR2 is FQNNGV. The CDR3: CASSSLFRTGMNTEAFF. The CDR3 bases are TGTGCCAGCAGCTCCCTTTTCCGGACAGGCATGAACACTGAAGCTTTCTTT.

V gene TRBV5-4 combines with J gene TRBJ1-6, with 7 bases matching TRBD1. Germline values: CDR1 SGHNT, CDR2 YYREEE (reference sequence). The ends lost 4 bases at V and 7 bases at J; junction bases unmatched: 11. The CDR3 contains 16 residues. This CDR3 is CASSQNPTGYNSPLHF. CDR3 nucleotides: TGTGCCAGCAGCCAAAACCCGACAGGGTACAATTCACCCCTCCACTTT. The whole variable domain, filled in from reference TRBV5-4 and TRBJ1-6, reads ETGVTQSPTHLIKTRGQQVTLRCSSQSGHNTVSWYQQALGQGPQFIFQYYREEENGRGNFPPRFSGLQFPNYSSELNVNALELDDSALYLCASSQNPTGYNSPLHFGNGTRLTVT.

The J gene is TRBJ1-3, the V gene TRBV7-9; TRBD1 agrees at 9 bases. Unmatched junction bases numbered 3, after V lost 6 bases and J lost 3 bases. The CDR3 is made up of 14 amino acids. The germline gives CDR1 SEHNR, CDR2 FQNEAQ (reference sequence). The CDR3 region is CASRGTGSGNTIYF. In DNA, the CDR3 is TGTGCCAGCAGAGGGACAGGGAGTGGAAACACCATATATTTT.

This sequence joins TRBV2 and TRBJ2-5; D unresolved. Trimming took off 3 bases at V and 4 bases at J, with 6 bases between the two ends. CDR1 SNHLY and CDR2 FYNNEI come from the germline V gene. This CDR3 is built from 12 residues. This chain's CDR3 is CASSDQLETQYF. The CDR3 DNA sequence: TGTGCCAGCAGTGACCAGTTAGAGACCCAGTACTTC.

This clone turned up a few times. The V call is TRBV7-9, the J call TRBJ2-5; 10 nucleotides line up with TRBD2. Germline CDR1 and CDR2: SEHNR and FQNEAQ (reference sequence). With V trimmed by 3 bases and J by 2 bases, 6 bases remained unmatched. The CDR3 has 16 amino acids. This CDR3 is CASSLGTSGIQETQYF. CDR3 nucleotides: TGTGCCAGCAGCTTGGGTACTAGCGGGATTCAAGAGACCCAGTACTTC.